This T cell receptor beta chain is drawn from a study of T cells after posttransplantation cyclophosphamide. The study, taken as a whole, reports: TRB overlap between skin or GI tissue T cells and blood was limited.

On this clone itself: Its target is not known.

Germline V gene data show CDR1 as LNHDA and CDR2 as SQIVND (reference sequence). J was trimmed by 6 bases and V by 5 bases; bases with no gene match: 9. CDR3 length: 14 residues. Sequenced by immunoSEQ multiplex PCR; TCRdb stores in-frame clones only, minus some. The sample carries roughly 30,000 clones, around nine tenths recorded once. Cells defined as naive were viable CD3+CD4+ or CD3+CD8+ and CCR7+CD45RA+CD45RO-CD95-CD27+CD28+. Sequencing was performed on naive CD4+ T cells sorted from PBMCs. This TCR was sampled from a woman in her fifties or sixties in good health, CMV-negative, and a related stem cell transplant donor. The J gene is TRBJ2-5, the V gene TRBV19, with 7 bases that match TRBD1. This CDR3 is CASSPPGQKQTQYF. The CDR3 nucleotides read TGTGCCAGTAGTCCACCGGGACAGAAGCAGACCCAGTACTTC.